Listed below are T cell receptor beta chains from one sample, sequenced in a study of T cells expressing NK-cell markers. TCRdb reprocessed the 5' RACE reads and stores each CDR3 protein as one record, lacking DNA. Here the sample table reports some 500,000 distinct CDR3 sequences. Input material: blood T cells: a sorted CD56 or NKG2C T cell subset, CD4+ or CD8+ T cells, or bulk PBMC T cells (not recorded which). The receptors derive from a woman aged 45-65 years in good health. Each CDR3 is given with its conserved first and last residue. Fields, in order: J gene, V gene, CDR3 protein.

J: TRBJ2-1
V: TRBV27
CDR3: CASSHLAGYNEQFF

J: TRBJ1-1
V: TRBV18
CDR3: CASSPPQGTMNTEAFF

J: TRBJ2-3
V: TRBV5-1
CDR3: CASSLPRATSTDTQYF

J: TRBJ1-1
V: TRBV27
CDR3: CASSLRASNTEAFF

J: TRBJ1-2
V: TRBV12-3/TRBV12-4
CDR3: CASSPDVNYGYTF

J: TRBJ2-5
V: TRBV11-2
CDR3: CASSPGTSFFARETQYF

J: TRBJ2-2
V: TRBV10-1
CDR3: CASSLGVVTGELFF

J: TRBJ1-6
V: TRBV4-1
CDR3: CASSQEDGRDSPLHF

J: TRBJ2-2
V: TRBV15
CDR3: CATSSDSGRPPGELFF

J: TRBJ2-3
V: TRBV3-1
CDR3: CASSRTPRTDTQYF

J: TRBJ2-1
V: TRBV7-2
CDR3: CASTLQGTSKHEQFF

J: TRBJ1-2
V: TRBV25-1
CDR3: CASSMTGKRGYTF

J: TRBJ1-5
V: TRBV20-1
CDR3: CSASLGARQPQHF

J: TRBJ2-7
V: TRBV4-1
CDR3: CASSHIAVALGEQYF

J: TRBJ2-3
V: TRBV9
CDR3: CASSSGLAGNTDTQYF

J: TRBJ2-2
V: TRBV19
CDR3: CASSRATGSWAGELFF

J: TRBJ2-5
V: TRBV7-8
CDR3: CASSQEQGKETQYF

J: TRBJ2-5
V: TRBV12-3/TRBV12-4
CDR3: CASSTGKGTQYF

J: TRBJ2-1
V: TRBV12-5
CDR3: CASGSGEGLNEQFF

J: TRBJ1-4
V: TRBV4-1
CDR3: CASSQPRDRGQKLFF

J: TRBJ1-1
V: TRBV11-1
CDR3: CASSFWGTGLMNTEAFF

J: TRBJ2-3
V: TRBV24-1
CDR3: CATSEMTLDTQYF

J: TRBJ1-2
V: TRBV20-1
CDR3: CSARESTGVWYGYTF

J: TRBJ2-6
V: TRBV5-1
CDR3: CASSLGVGTGANVLTF

J: TRBJ2-5
V: TRBV3-1
CDR3: CASSRGRGETQYF

J: TRBJ2-5
V: TRBV20-1
CDR3: CSAQPYRQAQETQYF

J: TRBJ1-3
V: TRBV6-2/TRBV6-3
CDR3: CASANGGAPGGNTIYF

J: TRBJ1-5
V: TRBV5-1
CDR3: CASSETGLNQPQHF

J: TRBJ2-3
V: TRBV11-2
CDR3: CASSLDLIPGGPGDTQYF

J: TRBJ2-3
V: TRBV24-1
CDR3: CATNGGARTDTQYF

J: TRBJ2-1
V: TRBV11-3
CDR3: CASSGGSGTYNEQFF

J: TRBJ2-3
V: TRBV12-5
CDR3: CASGPGMSRTTDTQYF

J: TRBJ2-7
V: TRBV29-1
CDR3: CSVVASGFTYEQYF

J: TRBJ2-3
V: TRBV24-1
CDR3: CATSDALAFSTDTQYF

J: TRBJ2-3
V: TRBV20-1
CDR3: CSAGRPTSGPQTTQYF

J: TRBJ2-2
V: TRBV30
CDR3: CAWGQSNGELFF

J: TRBJ1-6
V: TRBV15
CDR3: CATDRGSGSPLHF

J: TRBJ2-3
V: TRBV12-3/TRBV12-4
CDR3: CASSSERSFTDTQYF

J: TRBJ2-3
V: TRBV4-1
CDR3: CASSQDGRLSTDTQYF

J: TRBJ2-2
V: TRBV7-9
CDR3: CASSQGSGELFF

J: TRBJ2-3
V: TRBV20-1
CDR3: CSARGNGRSTTDTQYF

J: TRBJ1-4
V: TRBV5-5
CDR3: CASSHPALNEKLFF

J: TRBJ2-2
V: TRBV24-1
CDR3: CATSDPPGGRGNTGELFF

J: TRBJ2-2
V: TRBV5-1
CDR3: CASSLGLAGISGELFF

J: TRBJ2-1
V: TRBV5-4
CDR3: CASTSKAGGTYNEQFF

J: TRBJ2-3
V: TRBV20-1
CDR3: CSARVLAVTSTDTQYF

J: TRBJ2-5
V: TRBV7-2
CDR3: CASSLAGRGQETQYF

J: TRBJ2-2
V: TRBV6-2/TRBV6-3
CDR3: CASSYGAGAHTGELFF

J: TRBJ2-7
V: TRBV9
CDR3: CASTLFLVRPCYEQYF

J: TRBJ1-1
V: TRBV3-1
CDR3: CASSQTLGEGTEAFF

J: TRBJ1-2
V: TRBV29-1
CDR3: CSLGQDYGYTF